Listed below are T cell receptor beta chains from one sample, sequenced in a study of blood T cell repertoires in COVID-19. TCRdb's table, derived via immunoSEQ multiplex PCR, lists solely in-frame clones and lacks some. The sample records 150,000 to 200,000 clones, 70% to 90% being singletons. The source material was PBMCs or T cells enriched from blood (not recorded which). The origin of the receptors is a man aged 40-50 years who had recovered from COVID-19. Both conserved end residues are part of each CDR3. A D gene is named only where the DNA matches it firmly. Rows may omit the clone size; those that give it use once, few, many or a size class.

TRBJ1-2	-	-	TRBV5-8	CASSLWSQSLNYGYTF	TGTGCCAGCAGCTTATGGTCGCAGTCGTTGAACTATGGCTACACCTTC
TRBJ2-2	-	few	TRBV7-6	CASSYTGTVGELFF	TGTGCCAGCAGCTACACAGGGACGGTCGGGGAGCTGTTTTTT
TRBJ1-3	TRBD1	-	TRBV3-1/TRBV3-2	CASSLQTGVGNTIYF	TGTGCCAGCAGCCTCCAGACAGGGGTTGGAAACACCATATATTTT
TRBJ1-2	-	-	TRBV11-2	CASSFVQGGYTF	TGTGCCAGCAGCTTCGTCCAGGGTGGCTACACCTTC
TRBJ1-1	TRBD1	-	TRBV20-1	CSASTGDTEAFF	TGCAGTGCCAGTACAGGGGACACTGAAGCTTTCTTT
TRBJ2-7	-	-	TRBV15	CATSSQQGGAYEQYF	TGTGCCACCAGCTCCCAACAAGGCGGGGCCTACGAGCAGTACTTC
TRBJ1-1	-	-	TRBV10-3	CATTQGLNTEAFF	TGTGCCACCACACAGGGATTGAACACTGAAGCTTTCTTT
TRBJ1-2	-	-	TRBV19	CASSIDMRNYGYTF	TGTGCCAGTAGTATAGATATGAGAAACTATGGCTACACCTTC
TRBJ1-4	-	-	TRBV9	CASSVRGNDEKLFF	TGTGCCAGCAGCGTCCGAGGGAATGATGAAAAACTGTTTTTT
TRBJ1-5	-	-	TRBV3-1/TRBV3-2	CASSQDRFQPQHF	TGTGCCAGCAGCCAAGATCGGTTCCAGCCCCAGCATTTT
TRBJ1-5	-	few	TRBV7-2	CASSIEVNPRSNQPQHF	TGTGCCAGCAGCATCGAGGTAAACCCTCGTAGCAATCAGCCCCAGCATTTT
TRBJ2-2	-	-	TRBV11-3	CASSLGPGELFF	TGTGCCAGCAGCTTAGGGCCCGGGGAGCTGTTTTTT
TRBJ1-6	TRBD1	-	TRBV9	CASSETGRNSPLHF	TGTGCCAGCAGCGAGACAGGGCGTAATTCACCCCTCCACTTT
TRBJ1-6	-	-	TRBV4-1	CASSRTLGGNSPLHF	TGCGCCAGCAGCCGAACTCTGGGGGGAAATTCACCCCTCCACTTT
TRBJ1-5	TRBD1	-	TRBV5-1	CASSPTGGNQPQHF	TGCGCCAGCAGCCCAACAGGGGGCAATCAGCCCCAGCATTTT
TRBJ2-7	-	-	TRBV10-2	CASRLDGNYEQYF	TGCGCCAGCAGGCTGGACGGGAACTACGAGCAGTACTTC
TRBJ1-3	TRBD1	-	TRBV18	CASSTGGGNTIYF	TGTGCCAGCTCTACAGGGGGAGGAAACACCATATATTTT
TRBJ1-4	-	-	TRBV6-5	CASGQPNEKLFF	TGTGCCAGCGGACAGCCAAATGAAAAACTGTTTTTT
TRBJ1-2	-	-	TRBV7-9	CASSLEGNYGYTF	TGTGCCAGCAGCTTGGAGGGGAACTATGGCTACACCTTC
TRBJ1-5	TRBD1	-	TRBV7-2	CASSFSGQGNQPQHF	TGTGCCAGCAGCTTCTCAGGACAGGGGAATCAGCCCCAGCATTTT
TRBJ1-2	-	few	TRBV9	CASSPHPGGDGYTF	TGTGCCAGCAGCCCCCACCCCGGGGGGGATGGCTACACCTTC